These 17 T cell receptor beta chains came from one sample sequenced in a study of OX40 agonist ivuxolimab in advanced cancers. Here immunoSEQ multiplex PCR was the method, and the copy in TCRdb shows in-frame clones only, minus some. The sample includes fewer than 55,000 clones, approximately 87% of them seen just once. Sequencing was performed on CD4+ or CD8+ T cells sorted from blood, taken in a trial of the OX40 agonist ivuxolimab. The receptors stem from an adult with an advanced solid tumor such as melanoma, head and neck, liver or kidney cancer.

This sequence joins TRBV9 and TRBJ2-2; weak D call: TRBD2 (7 bases). V dropped 3 bases and J dropped 4 bases, with 13 bases sitting between them. The CDR3 contains 15 residues. The V gene's germline CDR1 is SGDLS and CDR2 YYNGEE. The CDR3 spells CASSAGGLPTGELFF. In DNA, the CDR3 is TGTGCCAGCAGCGCCGGGGGGCTCCCCACCGGGGAGCTGTTTTTT.

CDR3 amino acids: CASRRTPNQPQHF. CDR3 DNA: TGTGCCAGCCGCCGGACACCGAATCAGCCCCAGCATTTT. The gene calls are TRBV27 and TRBJ1-5, with D possibly matching TRBD1 (5 bases). Trimming shortened V by 8 bases and J by 4 bases, and 12 bases separated the two germline ends. This CDR3 contains 13 residues. The V gene's germline CDR1 is MNHEY and CDR2 SMNVEV (reference sequence).

The chain employs TRBV5-6 and TRBJ2-1; D is uncertain. From germline, CDR1 is SGHDT and CDR2 YYEEEE. Trimming cost V 4 bases and J 5 bases, with 13 bases left between them. The CDR3 is made up of 14 amino acids. The CDR3 is CASSPTVINNEQFF. The CDR3 DNA follows: TGTGCCAGCAGCCCGACTGTTATAAACAATGAGCAGTTCTTC. Based on the CDR3 plus reference TRBV5-6 and TRBJ2-1, the full variable domain is DAGVTQSPTHLIKTRGQQVTLRCSPKSGHDTVSWYQQALGQGPQFIFQYYEEEERQRGNFPDRFSGHQFPNYSSELNVNALLLGDSALYLCASSPTVINNEQFFGPGTRLTVL.

The gene calls are TRBV27 and TRBJ2-7; 7 bases agree with TRBD2. The CDR3 loop spans 15 amino acids. V lost 3 bases to trimming and J lost 2 bases; unmatched junction nucleotides: 7. The germline gives CDR1 MNHEY, CDR2 SMNVEV (reference sequence). In DNA form, the CDR3 reads TGTGCCAGCAGTTTGTGGGGGGGGAGGACCTACGAGCAGTACTTC. Its protein is CASSLWGGRTYEQYF.

V and J are TRBV9 and TRBJ2-2; 7 bases agree with TRBD2. The J segment lost 6 bases and the V segment lost 2 bases, leaving 4 bases of the junction unmatched. Germline CDR1 and CDR2: SGDLS and YYNGEE. CDR3 size: 14 residues. CDR3 DNA: TGTGCCAGCAGCGTCGGTGGGAGGGCCGGGGAGCTGTTTTTT. Translation gives CASSVGGRAGELFF.

The chain combines TRBV5-1 with TRBJ2-1; no firm D call. CDR1 and CDR2 (germline): SGHRS, YFSETQ. The CDR3 contains 12 residues. V dropped 1 base and J dropped 9 bases, with 8 bases sitting between them. The chain's CDR3 is CASSLNFFEQFF. CDR3 DNA sequence: TGCGCCAGCAGCTTGAATTTTTTTGAGCAGTTCTTC.

This chain links TRBV15 with TRBJ2-1; D unresolved. CDR3 length equals 13 residues. V was shortened by 9 bases and J by 1 base, with 10 bases between the two germline ends. The germline V gene encodes CDR1 LNHNV and CDR2 YYDKDF (reference sequence). The CDR3, as DNA: TGTGCCACGCACGGGCAGTCCTACAATGAGCAGTTCTTC. It translates to CATHGQSYNEQFF.

V usage is TRBV6-5 and J usage is TRBJ1-1; the D is unclear. The CDR3 runs to 13 residues. The V and J ends lost 2 bases and 5 bases respectively, with 9 bases between them. CDR1 and CDR2 from the germline V gene are MNHEY and SVGAGI. For the CDR3, the DNA is TGTGCCAGCAGTTACGGGTGGGGAACTGAAGCTTTCTTT. This encodes CASSYGWGTEAFF.

This chain links TRBV5-1 with TRBJ1-1; D ambiguous. The germline V and J ends were trimmed by 0 bases and 3 bases, with 9 bases remaining between them. This CDR3 contains 14 residues. In germline, CDR1 is SGHRS, CDR2 YFSETQ. The CDR3 DNA is TGCGCCAGCAGCTTGGAACCTCGGGACACTGAAGCTTTCTTT. This gives the protein CASSLEPRDTEAFF. Full variable domain (remainder filled in from reference TRBV5-1 and TRBJ1-1): KAGVTQTPRYLIKTRGQQVTLSCSPISGHRSVSWYQQTPGQGLQFLFEYFSETQRNKGNFPGRFSGRQFSNSRSEMNVSTLELGDSALYLCASSLEPRDTEAFFGQGTRLTVV.

This clone counts as medium-sized. The chain couples TRBV6-1 to TRBJ1-2; D is unresolved. This CDR3 is 15 amino acids long. Trimming cost V 2 bases and J 2 bases, with 12 bases left between them. Germline CDR1 MNHNS, CDR2 SASEGT. CDR3 sequence (DNA): TGTGCCAGCAGTGAATGGATAAGGGAAAACTATGGCTACACCTTC. Translating gives CASSEWIRENYGYTF.

The CDR3 region is CASSDSGGNTGELFF. The DNA of the CDR3 is TGTGCCAGCAGTGATAGCGGGGGGAACACCGGGGAGCTGTTTTTT. The J gene is TRBJ2-2, the V gene TRBV6-4, with 9 bases matching TRBD2. Losses at the gene ends were 3 bases for V and 1 base for J; bases not matched to a gene: 0. From germline, CDR1 is MRHNA and CDR2 SNTAGT. The CDR3 totals 15 residues.

The chain recombines TRBV5-1 with TRBJ2-3, with 8 bases aligning to TRBD1. This CDR3 is built from 16 residues. The germline CDR1 and CDR2 sequences are SGHRS and YFSETQ. J lost 2 bases, V lost 4 bases, and 9 bases had no gene match. CDR3: CASSPGQGRNTDTQYF. Here the CDR3 DNA reads TGCGCCAGCAGCCCTGGACAGGGCAGAAACACAGATACGCAGTATTTT.

V is TRBV5-1 and J is TRBJ2-2; D gene ambiguous. Trimming removed 1 base from V and 5 bases from J, with 9 bases in between. The germline V gene encodes CDR1 SGHRS and CDR2 YFSETQ. The CDR3 contains 14 residues. The CDR3 region has the DNA TGCGCCAGCAGCTTGAGCCTCGTGACCGGGGAGCTGTTTTTT. It specifies CASSLSLVTGELFF.

This clone came up a few times. V gene TRBV6-1 combines with J gene TRBJ2-7, with D possibly matching TRBD2 (6 bases). The CDR3 totals 15 residues. Germline lookup yields CDR1 MNHNS and CDR2 SASEGT. Trimming stripped 2 bases from V and 3 bases from J, with 14 bases between. The CDR3 coding sequence is TGTGCCAGCAGTGAATTACCGGGACTCCGCTACGAGCAGTACTTC. This encodes CASSELPGLRYEQYF.

Only one count was recorded for this clone. The chain links TRBV23-1 to TRBJ2-3, with D maybe TRBD2 (6 bases). TRBV23-1 is treated as an ORF (open reading frame) with a function not yet certain. V was pared by 1 base and J by 4 bases, with 12 bases between. CDR3 size: 15 residues. The CDR3 protein is CASSQWTGASDTQYF. The CDR3 DNA sequence: TGCGCCAGCAGTCAATGGACGGGAGCGTCAGATACGCAGTATTTT.

This chain uses TRBV27 with TRBJ1-2; unclear D gene. This CDR3 is 12 amino acids long. CDR1 MNHEY and CDR2 SMNVEV come from the germline V gene (reference sequence). Trimming took 7 bases from V and 4 from J, leaving 10 bases between them. DNA for the CDR3: TGTGCCAGCAAGGACGGACCCTATGGCTACACCTTC. The encoded protein is CASKDGPYGYTF.

This clone was counted a few times. The rearrangement uses TRBV6-1 and TRBJ2-3; no clear D. The germline CDR1 and CDR2 sequences are MNHNS and SASEGT. The CDR3 is 17 residues long. The V end lost 3 bases, the J end lost 0 bases, and 16 bases lay between the germline ends. This CDR3 reads CASSDAPNGLSTDTQYF. As DNA, the CDR3 is TGTGCCAGCAGTGACGCCCCAAACGGATTAAGCACAGATACGCAGTATTTT.